This record covers a single T cell receptor beta chain. Original processing methods: Reference gene primer amplification in the assay estimated nucleated cell counts. Clones were read by immunoSEQ multiplex PCR, and TCRdb kept only the in-frame ones, dropping some. V and J calls and clone size are those listed in that table; D and trimming were worked out from the DNA. The table has about 150,000 clones, around 83% seen once. This record belongs to a study of blood T cell repertoires in COVID-19. For the study at large: Samples taken during acute and convalescent COVID-19 were collected in the United States, Italy and Spain. PBMCs, B-cell-depleted T cells, or T cells provided the cDNA or gDNA that made up the material.

V shed 3 bases and J shed 7 bases, with 10 bases lying between them. This CDR3 contains 13 residues. Germline CDR1 and CDR2: LNHDA and SQIVND (reference sequence). The chain links TRBV19 to TRBJ1-5; D is uncertain. The receptor was derived from a human donor with acute or convalescent COVID-19. The donor label of this sample is uncertain. The material sequenced was peripheral blood. CDR3 loop: CASSILGDQPQHF. As DNA, the CDR3 is TGTGCCAGTAGTATTCTGGGCGACCAGCCCCAGCATTTT.